One and the same sample provided the 31 T cell receptor beta chains below, sequenced in a study of cytotoxic CD8 clonotypes in ibrutinib-treated CLL. Data came from immunoSEQ multiplex PCR; TCRdb stores just in-frame clones and leaves some out. The table lists around 140,000 clones, approximately 85% of them singletons. This specimen consisted of PBMCs, obtained after 24 months of ibrutinib treatment. All receptors come from a human donor with chronic lymphocytic leukemia.

Worth noting for this clone: The CDR3 does not end in the conserved phenylalanine or tryptophan, so this is likely a read error. Because the CDR3's place on the DNA is in doubt, the DNA is left out and the CDR3 is given as listed by TCRdb. CDR3 residues: CASSLQGGKIEV. The gene calls are TRBV6-5 and TRBJ1-1; no check of the table's D call, TRBD1, against the DNA was made. The CDR3 comprises 12 residues, both ends counted. Per the germline V gene, CDR1 is MNHEY and CDR2 is SVGAGI.

The V call is TRBV28, the J call TRBJ2-7; D may be TRBD2 (5 bases). The CDR3 covers 14 residues. V was cut by 2 bases and J by 0 bases, with 8 bases left in between. The germline V gene encodes CDR1 MDHEN and CDR2 SYDVKM. The CDR3 bases are TGTGCCAGCAGTTTACGGGAACCCTCCTACGAGCAGTACTTC. Translation gives CASSLREPSYEQYF.

This sequence joins TRBV19 and TRBJ1-5; D ambiguous. CDR3 length equals 14 residues. From germline, CDR1 is LNHDA and CDR2 SQIVND (reference sequence). The ends were cut back, 8 bases at V and 0 bases at J, with 11 bases in the middle. The CDR3: CASSGPYSNQPQHF. In nucleotides, the CDR3 is TGTGCCAGTTCCGGACCCTATAGCAATCAGCCCCAGCATTTT.

This clone was recorded only once. The gene calls are TRBV7-9 and TRBJ2-1, with D unresolved. CDR1 and CDR2 (germline): SEHNR, FQNEAQ (reference sequence). Trimming took off 5 bases at V and 9 bases at J, with 14 bases between the two ends. This CDR3 spans 13 amino acids. Here the CDR3 reads CASSPTAVREQFF. CDR3 coding DNA: TGTGCCAGCAGCCCCACAGCTGTCCGTGAGCAGTTCTTC.

J is TRBJ2-1 and V is TRBV28, with D tentatively TRBD1 or TRBD2 (5 bases each). V shed 8 bases and J shed 4 bases, with 18 bases lying between them. Germline V gene sequence: CDR1 MDHEN, CDR2 SYDVKM. The CDR3 contains 15 residues. Here the CDR3 DNA reads TGTGCCAGCCATCCCGGGGACGGGCGATACAATGAGCAGTTCTTC. Translating it yields CASHPGDGRYNEQFF.

This rearrangement joins TRBV28 to TRBJ1-2; D gene ambiguous. The CDR3 loop spans 14 amino acids. Germline CDR1 and CDR2: MDHEN and SYDVKM. V gave up 4 bases and J gave up 3 bases, with 12 bases separating them. CDR3 residues: CASSSGYRDYGYTF. The DNA for the CDR3 is TGTGCCAGCAGTTCGGGGTATAGGGACTATGGCTACACCTTC.

The V gene is TRBV6-1, the J gene TRBJ2-5; TRBD1 might be the D (5 bases). The J call is in doubt because the DNA end fits TRBJ2-7 better. CDR1 and CDR2 from the germline V gene are MNHNS and SASEGT. There are 17 residues in the CDR3. The CDR3 region has the DNA TGTGCCAGCAGTGAATGGGCCGGCGGACAATATGTCTACGAGCAGTACTTC. It yields the protein CASSEWAGGQYVYEQYF.

V gene TRBV7-2 combines with J gene TRBJ1-2; D is possibly TRBD1 (6 bases). The germline V gene has CDR1 SGHTA and CDR2 FQGNSA. Trimming left V 5 bases short and J 0 bases short, with 10 bases between. This CDR3 is built from 14 residues. This chain's CDR3 is CASSPRGANYGYTF. Written as DNA, the CDR3 is TGTGCCAGCAGCCCCAGGGGAGCTAACTATGGCTACACCTTC.

This rearrangement joins TRBV6-1 to TRBJ2-7; 12 positions match TRBD1. Per the germline V gene, CDR1 is MNHNS and CDR2 is SASEGT. The CDR3 has 15 amino acids. J was trimmed by 6 bases and V by 10 bases; bases with no gene match: 13. CDR3 nucleotides: TGTGCCACAGGACGGGACAGGGGGCAACGTGTCGAGCAGTACTTC. Translating gives CATGRDRGQRVEQYF.

V usage is TRBV6-5 and J usage is TRBJ2-5, with TRBD1 identical over 7 bases. V was pared by 2 bases and J by 2 bases, with 2 bases of the junction left unmatched. The CDR3 runs to 14 residues. Germline loops: CDR1 MNHEY, CDR2 SVGAGI. In nucleotides, the CDR3 is TGTGCCAGCAGTTACGGGACAGCTCAAGAGACCCAGTACTTC. Translating gives CASSYGTAQETQYF.

The rearrangement uses TRBV5-1 and TRBJ1-4, with TRBD1 as a possible D gene (5 bases). The CDR3 loop spans 16 amino acids. Trimming took 0 bases from V and 0 from J, leaving 9 bases between them. Germline-derived CDR1 and CDR2 are SGHRS and YFSETQ. This CDR3 is CASSLGAGATNEKLFF. CDR3 sequence (DNA): TGCGCCAGCAGCTTGGGAGCGGGGGCAACTAATGAAAAACTGTTTTTT.

This chain connects TRBV7-3 to TRBJ2-3; the match to TRBD1 covers 7 bases. Per germline, CDR1 SGHTA and CDR2 FQGTGA. This CDR3 spans 15 amino acids. Trimming cost V 6 bases and J 3 bases; bases outside gene matches: 9. In DNA, the CDR3 is TGTGCCAGCAGTCTCGCAGGGGGTAGAACAGATACGCAGTATTTT. This sequence encodes CASSLAGGRTDTQYF.

The rearrangement joins TRBV5-4 to TRBJ1-5; D might be TRBD1 (6 bases). This CDR3 has 14 amino acids. Trimming took 4 bases from V and 0 from J, leaving 8 bases between them. Germline-derived CDR1 and CDR2 are SGHNT and YYREEE (reference sequence). CDR3 in DNA: TGTGCCAGCAGCCCAGGGGATAGCAATCAGCCCCAGCATTTT. Translated, it gives CASSPGDSNQPQHF.

The DNA of the CDR3 is TGTGCCAGCAGATCATTAGGACAGGGGGGAGCCGGGGAGCTGTTTTTT. This translates into CASRSLGQGGAGELFF. V usage is TRBV7-3 and J usage is TRBJ2-2; 10 bases fit TRBD1. J lost 6 bases, V lost 6 bases, and 10 bases had no gene match. The CDR3 has 16 amino acids. CDR1 and CDR2 (germline): SGHTA, FQGTGA. Based on the CDR3 plus reference TRBV7-3 and TRBJ2-2, the full variable domain is GAGVSQTPSNKVTEKGKYVELRCDPISGHTALYWYRQSLGQGPEFLIYFQGTGAADDSGLPNDRFFAVRPEGSVSTLKIQRTERGDSAVYLCASRSLGQGGAGELFFGEGSRLTVL.

This rearrangement joins TRBV6-6 to TRBJ1-1; D is perhaps TRBD1 (5 bases). Trimming pared 6 bases from V and 8 bases from J, leaving 16 bases between. Germline V lookup: CDR1 MNHNY, CDR2 SVGAGI (reference sequence). The CDR3 loop spans 13 amino acids. The CDR3 loop is CASSPRGGLEAFF. The CDR3 DNA sequence: TGTGCCAGCAGCCCAAGGGGCGGACTCGAAGCTTTCTTT.

The V gene is TRBV11-2, the J gene TRBJ2-7; 7 nucleotides match TRBD1. J gave up 12 bases and V 5 bases, and 7 bases lay outside the gene matches. CDR3 length: 11 amino acids. CDR1 is SGHAT, CDR2 FQNNGV, per germline. CDR3 sequence: CASSNGQAPYF. The CDR3 DNA sequence: TGTGCCAGCAGCAACGGACAGGCACCGTACTTC.

The rearrangement joins TRBV6-4 to TRBJ2-7, with 7 nucleotides matching TRBD2. This CDR3 has 19 residues. Trimming cost V 0 bases and J 3 bases; bases outside gene matches: 17. Germline CDR1 and CDR2: MRHNA and SNTAGT. The CDR3 nucleotides read TGTGCCAGCAGTGACTCGGCCGCCCGGGAGGAAAAAACAAGCTACGAGCAGTACTTC. It yields the protein CASSDSAAREEKTSYEQYF.

This chain connects TRBV4-1 to TRBJ2-3; 16 nucleotides agree with TRBD2. J was trimmed by 0 bases and V by 4 bases; bases with no gene match: 7. This CDR3 is 19 amino acids long. Germline V gene data show CDR1 as MGHRA and CDR2 as YSYEKL. CDR3 nucleotide sequence: TGCGCCAGCAGCCGGACGGGACTAGCGGGGGGGTCTAGCACAGATACGCAGTATTTT. This encodes CASSRTGLAGGSSTDTQYF.

This chain connects TRBV6-1 to TRBJ1-4; D gene uncertain. CDR1 is MNHNS and CDR2 is SASEGT in the germline V gene. The CDR3 length is 15 residues. V was pared by 1 base and J by 3 bases, with 9 bases between. CDR3 residues: CASSEDWTANEKLFF. CDR3 DNA sequence: TGTGCCAGCAGTGAAGATTGGACTGCTAATGAAAAACTGTTTTTT.

This clone occurred a few times. The chain is built from TRBV7-8 and TRBJ1-5, with TRBD1 as a possible D gene (6 bases). V lost 7 bases to trimming and J lost 0 bases, with 13 bases between them. The V gene's germline CDR1 is SGHVS and CDR2 FQNEAQ. This CDR3 is built from 15 residues. In DNA form, the CDR3 reads TGTGCCAGCACTCGGGGGCGCCATAGCAATCAGCCCCAGCATTTT. Its protein is CASTRGRHSNQPQHF.

The rearrangement uses TRBV15 and TRBJ1-4; possibly TRBD1 for D (6 bases). CDR1 and CDR2 (germline): LNHNV, YYDKDF (reference sequence). Trimming pared 3 bases from V and 13 bases from J, leaving 18 bases between. CDR3 length equals 14 residues. The CDR3: CATSSPVMGGLLFF. The CDR3, as DNA: TGTGCCACCAGCAGCCCAGTAATGGGGGGGCTACTGTTTTTT. The whole variable domain, remainder taken from reference TRBV15 and TRBJ1-4, is DAMVIQNPRYQVTQFGKPVTLSCSQTLNHNVMYWYQQKSSQAPKLLFHYYDKDFNNEADTPDNFQSRRPNTSFCFLDIRSPGLGDTAMYLCATSSPVMGGLLFFGSGTQLSVL.

The V gene is TRBV5-1, the J gene TRBJ2-1, with D perhaps matching TRBD1 or TRBD2 (6 bases each). The germline V gene encodes CDR1 SGHRS and CDR2 YFSETQ. CDR3 length: 14 amino acids. V was shortened by 4 bases and J by 9 bases, with 17 bases between the two germline ends. DNA of the CDR3: TGCGCCAGCAGCGGGATTCATAAGGGGGGTGAGCAGTTCTTC. This sequence encodes CASSGIHKGGEQFF.

This clone appeared once. The rearrangement links TRBV15 to TRBJ2-1; 9 nucleotides match TRBD2. CDR1 and CDR2 from the germline V gene are LNHNV and YYDKDF (reference sequence). The CDR3 extends over 13 amino acids. J gave up 12 bases and V 5 bases, and 8 bases lay outside the gene matches. Here the CDR3 reads CATSPLAGTVQFF. The CDR3 coding sequence is TGTGCCACCAGCCCTCTAGCGGGAACGGTGCAGTTCTTC.

This chain uses TRBV10-3 with TRBJ1-5; D remains ambiguous. The CDR3 has 13 amino acids. Germline CDR1 ENHRY, CDR2 SYGVKD. V shed 8 bases and J shed 1 base, with 9 bases lying between them. As DNA, the CDR3 is TGTGCCATCGCACAGTCGAGCAATCAGCCCCAGCATTTT. Translating it yields CAIAQSSNQPQHF.

The chain joins TRBV19 to TRBJ2-1; the match to TRBD1 covers 9 bases. The germline V gene encodes CDR1 LNHDA and CDR2 SQIVND (reference sequence). The CDR3 spans 15 residues. The V gene end was trimmed by 4 bases and the J gene end by 8 bases; junction bases not matched to a gene: 9. The CDR3 DNA reads TGTGCCAGTAGTAAAACGGGACAGGGCTTTGATGAGCAGTTCTTC. Its translation is CASSKTGQGFDEQFF.

The CDR3 DNA sequence: TGTGCCAGAAGCTGGGTCACAGGGGTCGAGACCCAGTACTTC. It is translated as CARSWVTGVETQYF. The V and J genes are TRBV5-3 and TRBJ2-5; 7 bases fit TRBD1. TRBV5-3 is reported as an ORF; its role is uncertain. CDR3 length: 14 residues. Trimming cost V 3 bases and J 5 bases; bases outside gene matches: 7.

The V call is TRBV5-1, the J call TRBJ1-5, with 9 nucleotides matching TRBD1. CDR1 is SGHRS, CDR2 YFSETQ, per germline. J was trimmed by 6 bases and V by 2 bases; bases with no gene match: 15. The CDR3 has 18 residues. CDR3 in amino acids: CASSLRETGGLLGQPQHF. In nucleotides, the CDR3 is TGCGCCAGCAGCTTAAGAGAAACAGGGGGCCTCTTGGGTCAGCCCCAGCATTTT.

The sample holds a few counts of this clone. This sequence joins TRBV30 and TRBJ2-3; 7 bases match TRBD1. The germline gives CDR1 GTSNPN, CDR2 SVGIG (reference sequence). The CDR3 runs to 15 residues. Trimming at V came to 4 bases and at J to 3 bases, leaving 10 bases not matched to a gene. The CDR3 is CAWNPPGQRTDTQYF. The CDR3 DNA follows: TGTGCCTGGAATCCCCCGGGACAGCGGACAGATACGCAGTATTTT.

A single count supports this clone. This chain uses TRBV9 with TRBJ2-1, with a tentative D call TRBD2 (6 bases). CDR3 length: 15 residues. Germline values: CDR1 SGDLS, CDR2 YYNGEE. V shed 5 bases and J shed 6 bases, with 18 bases lying between them. This CDR3 is CASRVEGLFGNEQFF. The CDR3 DNA is TGTGCCAGCAGGGTGGAGGGACTGTTTGGCAATGAGCAGTTCTTC.

Only one count was recorded for this clone. The chain has TRBV4-1 and TRBJ2-1, with 8 bases identical to TRBD2. V lost 1 base to trimming and J lost 1 base; unmatched junction nucleotides: 0. This CDR3 has 15 residues. CDR1 is MGHRA, CDR2 YSYEKL, per germline. The chain's CDR3 is CASSQVAGSYNEQFF. As DNA, the CDR3 is TGCGCCAGCAGCCAAGTAGCGGGATCCTACAATGAGCAGTTCTTC.

This clone was found a few times. The V gene is TRBV7-2, the J gene TRBJ1-1, with TRBD1 as a possible D gene (5 bases). The CDR3 loop spans 13 amino acids. Germline assignment: CDR1 SGHTA and CDR2 FQGNSA. Trimming stripped 1 base from V and 8 bases from J, with 11 bases between. CDR3 bases: TGTGCCAGCAGCTTAGACAGGCAGGAGGAAGCTTTCTTT. Translating gives CASSLDRQEEAFF.